These 24 T cell receptor beta chains share one sample of origin, sequenced in a study of CD8 T cells in ankylosing spondylitis. TCRdb reprocessed the 5' RACE reads with MiXCR, giving one entry per CDR3 protein. The sample yields 250,000 to 350,000 distinct CDR3 sequences, about 20% seen once. The sequenced material came from blood, either unsorted or a sorted T cell fraction (not recorded which). These receptors were taken from a male donor with ankylosing spondylitis or in good health (not recorded which).

The chain carries TRBV12-3 or TRBV12-4 and TRBJ1-5, with D maybe TRBD1 (5 bases). The CDR3 is 14 amino acids. V was clipped by 6 bases and J by 3 bases, with 12 bases between them. The CDR3 is CASSHGQLNQPQHF. Written as DNA, the CDR3 is TGTGCCAGCAGCCATGGACAACTCAATCAGCCCCAGCATTTT.

This clonotype was observed many times. This chain joins TRBV9 and TRBJ2-2, with a tentative D call TRBD2 (5 bases). The CDR3 has 13 amino acids. Between the trimmed V and J ends, which lost 4 bases and 8 bases, there was a span of 12 bases. Germline values: CDR1 SGDLS, CDR2 YYNGEE. The CDR3 spells CASSPKERGELFF. The CDR3 nucleotides read TGTGCCAGCAGCCCCAAGGAGCGGGGGGAGCTGTTTTTT.

The table lists this clonotype with a few counts. This chain uses TRBV5-6 with TRBJ1-2; tentatively, D is TRBD1 (6 bases). Deletions cut 4 bases from V and 3 bases from J, with 19 bases between. CDR3 length equals 16 residues. CDR1 is SGHDT, CDR2 YYEEEE, per germline. CDR3 coding DNA: TGTGCCAGCAGCCCGTTTAACAGGGAAGGAGACTATGGCTACACCTTC. Its translation: CASSPFNREGDYGYTF. The whole variable domain, filled in from reference TRBV5-6 and TRBJ1-2, reads DAGVTQSPTHLIKTRGQQVTLRCSPKSGHDTVSWYQQALGQGPQFIFQYYEEEERQRGNFPDRFSGHQFPNYSSELNVNALLLGDSALYLCASSPFNREGDYGYTFGSGTRLTVV.

The chain joins TRBV7-8 to TRBJ2-4, with TRBD2 matching 10 bases. V was pared by 4 bases and J by 0 bases, with 9 bases of the junction left unmatched. CDR1 and CDR2 (germline): SGHVS, FQNEAQ. The CDR3 has 18 amino acids. CDR3 protein: CASSSYSGGPLAKNIQYF. DNA of the CDR3: TGTGCCAGCAGCTCATATAGCGGGGGGCCATTAGCCAAAAACATTCAGTACTTC.

V usage is TRBV7-9 and J usage is TRBJ2-2, with 13 bases lining up with TRBD2. Germline-derived CDR1 and CDR2 are SEHNR and FQNEAQ (reference sequence). The CDR3 is 15 amino acids. With V trimmed by 4 bases and J by 7 bases, 3 bases remained unmatched. Here the CDR3 DNA reads TGTGCCAGCAGCTCACTAGCGGGAGGGCACGGGGAGCTGTTTTTT. It codes for CASSSLAGGHGELFF.

This clonotype appeared a few times. CDR3 in DNA: TGTGCCAGCAGTGAAATGAGCGGGGGGGACAATGAGCAGTTCTTC. This codes for CASSEMSGGDNEQFF. The chain joins TRBV6-4 to TRBJ2-1; 10 positions agree with TRBD2. The CDR3 has 15 residues. From germline, CDR1 is MRHNA and CDR2 SNTAGT. The trim removed 3 bases at V and 5 bases at J, leaving 4 bases unmatched.

This clonotype was observed a handful of times. J is TRBJ2-2 and V is TRBV5-6; D is undetermined. Between the trimmed V and J ends, which lost 9 bases and 7 bases, there was a span of 16 bases. Germline CDR1 and CDR2: SGHDT and YYEEEE. The CDR3 loop spans 13 amino acids. CDR3 nucleotide sequence: TGTGCCATGGCCCCGGGCGGTCTCGGGGAGCTGTTTTTT. Residues: CAMAPGGLGELFF.

There are a few counts of this clonotype. The chain joins TRBV28 to TRBJ2-6; D is possibly TRBD2 (5 bases). CDR3 length equals 17 residues. The germline CDR1 and CDR2 sequences are MDHEN and SYDVKM. Trimming left V 8 bases short and J 0 bases short, with 17 bases between. The CDR3 reads CASGAPIGVSGANVLTF. CDR3 nucleotide sequence: TGTGCCAGCGGAGCCCCGATCGGGGTCTCTGGGGCCAACGTCCTGACTTTC.

This clonotype was found many times. This chain joins TRBV25-1 and TRBJ2-2; no definite D call. This CDR3 region has 12 residues. With 2 bases removed from V and 5 bases from J, the gap between germline ends came to 3 bases. From germline, CDR1 is MGHDK and CDR2 SYGVNS. The CDR3: CASSERTGELFF. The CDR3 nucleotides are TGTGCCAGCAGTGAAAGGACCGGGGAGCTGTTTTTT. The full variable domain, rest sourced from reference TRBV25-1 and TRBJ2-2, is EADIYQTPRYLVIGTGKKITLECSQTMGHDKMYWYQQDPGMELHLIHYSYGVNSTEKGDLSSESTVSRIRTEHFPLTLESARPSHTSQYLCASSERTGELFFGEGSRLTVL.

This clonotype has a handful of counts. V usage is TRBV2 and J usage is TRBJ1-5, with TRBD1 as a possible D gene (6 bases). The germline V gene has CDR1 SNHLY and CDR2 FYNNEI. The CDR3 extends over 14 amino acids. The ends were cut back, 10 bases at V and 2 bases at J, with 15 bases in the middle. CDR3 DNA: TGTGCCACCCGCAGGGGAGGCGGCAATCAGCCCCAGCATTTT. Translating it yields CATRRGGGNQPQHF.

This chain links TRBV9 with TRBJ2-1, with 11 nucleotides matching TRBD2. Germline CDR1 SGDLS, CDR2 YYNGEE. The CDR3 covers 14 residues. The J segment lost 7 bases and the V segment lost 4 bases, leaving 4 bases of the junction unmatched. This CDR3 is CASSQGLAENEQFF. The CDR3 region has the DNA TGTGCCAGCAGCCAGGGACTAGCGGAGAATGAGCAGTTCTTC.

The chain couples TRBV7-9 to TRBJ1-1; 8 bases are a match to TRBD1. Germline V gene sequence: CDR1 SEHNR, CDR2 FQNEAQ (reference sequence). This CDR3 has 17 amino acids. The V segment lost 0 bases and the J segment 3 bases; nucleotides outside the gene matches: 9. The CDR3 nucleotides read TGTGCCAGCAGCTTAGCCAGGGGGCTGTTGAGGCACACTGAAGCTTTCTTT. Protein product: CASSLARGLLRHTEAFF.

V usage is TRBV12-3 or TRBV12-4 and J usage is TRBJ2-3; no definite D call. The CDR3 contains 13 residues. Trimming took off 8 bases at V and 3 bases at J, with 12 bases between the two ends. In nucleotides, the CDR3 is TGTGCCAGCCAGGCCTGGGGTACAGATACGCAGTATTTT. It is translated as CASQAWGTDTQYF.

The V gene is TRBV29-1, the J gene TRBJ1-1, with D perhaps TRBD1 (6 bases). CDR1 SQVTM and CDR2 ANQGSEA come from the germline V gene. The CDR3 totals 10 residues. The V gene lost 7 bases and the J gene lost 10 bases, with 13 bases spanning the gap. The CDR3 loop is CSADQGTAFF. CDR3 bases: TGCAGCGCCGACCAGGGGACAGCTTTCTTT.

This clonotype was counted a few times. The rearrangement uses TRBV15 and TRBJ2-1; 8 bases fit TRBD2. Trimming took 0 bases from V and 8 from J; bases not matched to a gene: 6. This CDR3 spans 15 amino acids. The germline CDR1 and CDR2 sequences are LNHNV and YYDKDF (reference sequence). CDR3: CATSRDQSGGDEQFF. CDR3 bases: TGTGCCACCAGCAGAGATCAAAGCGGGGGAGATGAGCAGTTCTTC.

In nucleotides, the CDR3 is TGCGCCAGCAGCTTGAGGGGGGACTCAAGCGGGGAGCTGTTTTTT. Translation gives CASSLRGDSSGELFF. V and J are TRBV5-1 and TRBJ2-2; the D call may be TRBD1 or TRBD2 (6 bases each). Germline loops: CDR1 SGHRS, CDR2 YFSETQ. V was shortened by 1 base and J by 7 bases, with 14 bases between the two germline ends. CDR3 length: 15 residues. The variable domain in full, completed from reference TRBV5-1 and TRBJ2-2, reads KAGVTQTPRYLIKTRGQQVTLSCSPISGHRSVSWYQQTPGQGLQFLFEYFSETQRNKGNFPGRFSGRQFSNSRSEMNVSTLELGDSALYLCASSLRGDSSGELFFGEGSRLTVL.

The gene calls are TRBV28 and TRBJ1-3, with unresolved D. The CDR3 is 16 amino acids. V gave up 1 base and J gave up 1 base, with 11 bases separating them. Looked up from germline, CDR1 is MDHEN and CDR2 is SYDVKM. CDR3 DNA sequence: TGTGCCAGCAGTTTATCCGGTTGGGGTTCTGGAAACACCATATATTTT. It translates to CASSLSGWGSGNTIYF.

This clonotype was found a few times. This sequence joins TRBV9 and TRBJ2-2, with 7 bases that match TRBD2. The V segment lost 0 bases and the J segment 5 bases; nucleotides outside the gene matches: 4. The germline gives CDR1 SGDLS, CDR2 YYNGEE. The CDR3 runs to 15 residues. The CDR3 here is CASSVAWGGTGELFF. The CDR3 nucleotides are TGTGCCAGCAGCGTAGCTTGGGGAGGGACCGGGGAGCTGTTTTTT.

This clonotype has more than one count but fewer than ten. The rearrangement uses TRBV7-6 and TRBJ1-2, with D perhaps TRBD1 (6 bases). Germline lookup yields CDR1 SGHVS and CDR2 FNYEAQ. The CDR3 loop spans 14 amino acids. V was trimmed by 1 base and J by 4 bases, leaving 10 bases between them. CDR3 nucleotides: TGTGCCAGCAGCTTAGTACAGGGAACCTATGGCTACACCTTC. Translating it yields CASSLVQGTYGYTF.

This clonotype was detected a few times. This sequence joins TRBV10-3 and TRBJ2-5; D may be TRBD2 (5 bases). Germline-derived CDR1 and CDR2 are ENHRY and SYGVKD. The CDR3 sequence is 15 residues long. Trimming took off 2 bases at V and 7 bases at J, with 17 bases between the two ends. The CDR3: CAISEIELGEGTQYF. Here the CDR3 DNA reads TGTGCCATCAGTGAGATAGAGTTGGGAGAAGGGACCCAGTACTTC.

The chain has TRBV6-1 and TRBJ1-5, with a weak D call TRBD1 (5 bases). The CDR3 has 14 amino acids. The V gene's germline CDR1 is MNHNS and CDR2 SASEGT. The ends were cut back, 3 bases at V and 9 bases at J, with 15 bases in the middle. The CDR3 sequence: CASSEGHPLVPQHF. DNA of the CDR3: TGTGCCAGCAGTGAGGGGCACCCTCTTGTGCCCCAGCATTTT.

This clonotype showed up just a few times. DNA of the CDR3: TGCGCCAGCAGCCGGACAGGCATTGATTACGAGCAGTACGTC. Amino acid sequence: CASSRTGIDYEQYV. The rearrangement joins TRBV4-1 to TRBJ2-7, with 7 bases lining up with TRBD1. Germline trimming cut 4 bases from V and 4 bases from J; bases unmatched to any gene: 7. The CDR3 consists of 14 residues. Germline V gene sequence: CDR1 MGHRA, CDR2 YSYEKL.

This clonotype has just a few counts. This chain connects TRBV6-1 to TRBJ1-5; 7 bases are shared with TRBD1. The CDR3 covers 14 residues. Per the germline V gene, CDR1 is MNHNS and CDR2 is SASEGT. The V and J ends lost 10 bases and 3 bases, in that order; junction bases with no gene match: 9. Here the CDR3 reads CATETGNSNQPQHF. Here the CDR3 DNA reads TGTGCCACCGAGACAGGGAACTCCAATCAGCCCCAGCATTTT.

This clonotype has more than one count but fewer than ten. CDR3 protein: CASSLDYGPTDTQYF. CDR3 coding DNA: TGTGCCAGCAGCTTAGATTATGGTCCCACAGATACGCAGTATTTT. The rearrangement uses TRBV11-2 and TRBJ2-3; D remains ambiguous. V lost 0 bases and J 2 bases, leaving 9 bases between the germline ends. The germline gives CDR1 SGHAT, CDR2 FQNNGV. The CDR3 is 15 amino acids. Supplemented by reference TRBV11-2 and TRBJ2-3, the full variable domain reads EAGVAQSPRYKIIEKRQSVAFWCNPISGHATLYWYQQILGQGPKLLIQFQNNGVVDDSQLPKDRFSAERLKGVDSTLKIQPAKLEDSAVYLCASSLDYGPTDTQYFGPGTRLTVL.